Below are 10 T cell receptor beta chains sequenced from a single sample in a study of cytotoxic CD8 clonotypes in ibrutinib-treated CLL. TCRdb's table, derived via immunoSEQ multiplex PCR, lists solely in-frame clones and lacks some. The data contain 160,000 or so clones, 70% to 85% of them seen just once; the ten biggest clones take up roughly 4.5%. The sequencing here drew on PBMCs, taken after 24 months of ibrutinib treatment. These receptors were obtained from a human donor with chronic lymphocytic leukemia.

The V and J genes are TRBV28 and TRBJ2-7; D not resolved. The germline V gene has CDR1 MDHEN and CDR2 SYDVKM. V was pared by 5 bases and J by 7 bases, with 9 bases between. The CDR3 length is 11 residues. In nucleotides, the CDR3 is TGTGCCAGCAGTGTTCGGTTAGAGCAGTACTTC. Protein: CASSVRLEQYF. Variable domain in full (rest from reference TRBV28 and TRBJ2-7): DVKVTQSSRYLVKRTGEKVFLECVQDMDHENMFWYRQDPGLGLRLIYFSYDVKMKEKGDIPEGYSVSREKKERFSLILESASTNQTSMYLCASSVRLEQYFGPGTRLTVT.

CDR3 in amino acids: CASSLVPGSTGELFF. CDR3 coding DNA: TGTGCCAGCAGCCTCGTTCCGGGGAGCACCGGGGAGCTGTTTTTT. The chain has TRBV14 and TRBJ2-2; possible D gene TRBD2, 5 bases. The length of the CDR3 is 15 residues. Deletions cut 4 bases from V and 4 bases from J, with 13 bases between. Germline V gene sequence: CDR1 SGHDN, CDR2 FVKESK.

The chain uses TRBV5-6 and TRBJ1-2; 7 bases map to TRBD1. Germline V gene lookup returns CDR1 SGHDT and CDR2 YYEEEE. The CDR3 has 15 amino acids. The trim removed 0 bases at V and 3 bases at J, leaving 5 bases unmatched. This chain's CDR3 is CASSLGRRGHYGYTF. The CDR3 coding sequence is TGTGCCAGCAGCTTGGGCCGGAGGGGGCACTATGGCTACACCTTC.

The CDR3 bases are TGCGCCAGCAGCCCGATGACAACAGGGGACACTGAAGCTTTCTTT. Protein sequence: CASSPMTTGDTEAFF. The chain employs TRBV5-1 and TRBJ1-1; TRBD1 matches 7 bases. Germline assignment: CDR1 SGHRS and CDR2 YFSETQ. V shed 4 bases, J shed 3 bases, and the junction held 9 bases outside the gene matches. The CDR3 totals 15 residues.

This sequence joins TRBV4-3 and TRBJ2-6; 8 bases are shared with TRBD1. Looked up from germline, CDR1 is LGHNA and CDR2 is YSLEER. The CDR3 loop spans 20 amino acids. Trimming removed 0 bases from V and 0 bases from J; junction bases left unmatched: 10. The CDR3 region is CASSQDHRQGPISGANVLTF. In DNA, the CDR3 is TGCGCCAGCAGCCAAGATCATCGACAGGGGCCAATCTCTGGGGCCAACGTCCTGACTTTC.

This clone appeared a single time. The chain joins TRBV10-3 to TRBJ2-1, with 10 bases fitting TRBD1. Germline lookup yields CDR1 ENHRY and CDR2 SYGVKD. This CDR3 has 15 amino acids. V gave up 10 bases and J gave up 12 bases; unmatched junction bases: 18. The CDR3 DNA reads TGTGCCACCTCGAGTCCCCAGGACAGGGGGAAGGGGCAGTTCTTC. Amino acid sequence: CATSSPQDRGKGQFF.

The chain has TRBV5-4 and TRBJ1-1; D is perhaps TRBD1 (6 bases). The CDR3 sequence is 14 residues long. V was cut by 4 bases and J by 0 bases, with 10 bases left in between. Germline V CDR1 and CDR2: SGHNT, YYREEE (reference sequence). CDR3 sequence (DNA): TGTGCCAGCAGCCCACAGGGCATGAACACTGAAGCTTTCTTT. This sequence encodes CASSPQGMNTEAFF.

The chain is built from TRBV10-2 and TRBJ1-2; the match to TRBD1 covers 7 bases. This CDR3 region has 12 residues. The germline V gene has CDR1 WSHSY and CDR2 SAAADI. V dropped 9 bases and J dropped 5; count of bases not matched to a gene: 6. CDR3 nucleotide sequence: TGCGCCAGTAATGACAGGGAGTATGGCTACACCTTC. As protein: CASNDREYGYTF.

The chain recombines TRBV7-3 with TRBJ2-2; possible D gene TRBD2, 6 bases. The germline V gene encodes CDR1 SGHTA and CDR2 FQGTGA. V was trimmed by 5 bases and J by 2 bases, leaving 15 bases between them. The CDR3 runs 16 residues. CDR3 sequence reads: CASSPGTATNTGELFF. CDR3 coding DNA: TGTGCCAGCAGCCCCGGGACTGCAACTAACACCGGGGAGCTGTTTTTT.

V usage is TRBV18 and J usage is TRBJ2-7, with TRBD1 matching 8 bases. This CDR3 has 15 residues. Germline CDR1 and CDR2: KGHSH and LQKENI. The J segment lost 3 bases and the V segment lost 5 bases, leaving 9 bases of the junction unmatched. DNA for the CDR3: TGTGCCAGCTCAAGGTCAGGGGGCTTTTTCTACGAGCAGTACTTC. Translated, it gives CASSRSGGFFYEQYF.